This TCR beta chain appears in the sequencing data of a study of naive and memory T cell subsets. Regarding the study as a whole: Far more TCRs reportedly came from tuberculin skin test site biopsies. Tuberculin site TCR excess was interpreted as type IV hypersensitivity infiltration.

From germline, CDR1 is SGHTA and CDR2 FQGNSA. The ends were cut back, 4 bases at V and 2 bases at J, with 1 base in the middle. This CDR3 spans 11 amino acids. The treatment here: skin biopsy from PPD injection site in Mantoux-positive individual. The library had UMIs added by 3' ligation of an oligonucleotide to TCR cDNA. Biopsied sites were PPD injections in people with a positive Mantoux test. This clonotype came up many times. The antigen is unknown. Ligated cDNA underwent four rounds of PCR with nested alpha and beta constant region primers and SP2. Blood and skin TCR RNA was reverse transcribed with alpha and beta constant primers. Using its own MiXCR run on the UMI-ligation and nested PCR reads, TCRdb lists one record per CDR3 protein. The sample has 11,000 to 15,000 distinct CDR3 sequences; about 5% are singletons.

The receptor was derived from an adult in good health. The V call is TRBV7-2, the J call TRBJ2-3; no clear D gene. Source: skin, taken from a tuberculin skin test site. CDR3 sequence reads: CASSYTDTQYF. The CDR3 DNA follows: TGTGCCAGCAGCTACACAGATACGCAGTATTTT.